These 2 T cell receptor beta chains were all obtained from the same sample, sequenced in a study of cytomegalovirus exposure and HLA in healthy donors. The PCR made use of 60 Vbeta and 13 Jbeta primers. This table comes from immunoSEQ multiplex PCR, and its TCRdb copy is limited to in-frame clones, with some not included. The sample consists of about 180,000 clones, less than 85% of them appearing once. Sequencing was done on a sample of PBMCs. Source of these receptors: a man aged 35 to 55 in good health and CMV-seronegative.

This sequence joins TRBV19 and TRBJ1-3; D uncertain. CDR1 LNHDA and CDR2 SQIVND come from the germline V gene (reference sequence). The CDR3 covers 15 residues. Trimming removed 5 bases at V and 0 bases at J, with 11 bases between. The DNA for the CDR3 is TGTGCCAGTAGTTCCCCGGTGCCCTCTGGAAACACCATATATTTT. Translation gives CASSSPVPSGNTIYF. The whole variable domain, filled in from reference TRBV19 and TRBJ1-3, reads DGGITQSPKYLFRKEGQNVTLSCEQNLNHDAMYWYRQDPGQGLRLIYYSQIVNDFQKGDIAEGYSVSREKKESFPLTVTSAQKNPTAFYLCASSSPVPSGNTIYFGEGSWLTVV.

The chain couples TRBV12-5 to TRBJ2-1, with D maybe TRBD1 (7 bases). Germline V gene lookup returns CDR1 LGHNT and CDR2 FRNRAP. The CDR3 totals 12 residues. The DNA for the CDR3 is TGTGCACGGCAGGGGGGCAGAGGTGAGCAGTTCTTC. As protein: CARQGGRGEQFF. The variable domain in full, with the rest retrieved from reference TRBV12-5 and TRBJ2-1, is DARVTQTPRHKVTEMGQEVTMRCQPILGHNTVFWYRQTMMQGLELLAYFRNRAPLDDSGMPKDRFSAEMPDATLATLKIQPSEPRDSAVYFCARQGGRGEQFFGPGTRLTVL.